These 16 T cell receptor beta chains share one sample of origin, sequenced in a study of cytomegalovirus exposure and HLA in healthy donors. Vbeta (60) and Jbeta (13) primers were used in the PCR. Produced via immunoSEQ multiplex PCR; TCRdb's table is partial and in-frame only. The listing records around 140,000 clones. Sequenced material: PBMCs. Source of these receptors: a woman aged 18 to 35 in good health and CMV-seronegative.

The chain uses TRBV5-8 and TRBJ2-4, with 8 bases identical to TRBD2. The V gene's germline CDR1 is SGHTS and CDR2 YDEGEE. This CDR3 comprises 19 residues. V lost 0 bases to trimming and J lost 6 bases; unmatched junction nucleotides: 17. CDR3 sequence reads: CASSLVGQGEAGGRNIQYF. CDR3 coding DNA: TGTGCCAGCAGCTTGGTGGGTCAGGGTGAGGCGGGAGGTAGAAACATTCAGTACTTC. Supplemented by reference TRBV5-8 and TRBJ2-4, the full variable domain reads EAGVTQSPTHLIKTRGQQATLRCSPISGHTSVYWYQQALGLGLQFLLWYDEGEERNRGNFPPRFSGRQFPNYSSELNVNALELEDSALYLCASSLVGQGEAGGRNIQYFGAGTRLSVL.

This CDR3 reads CASSLVGGIDGYTF. The CDR3, as DNA: TGTGCCAGCAGCTTAGTTGGGGGGATAGATGGCTACACCTTC. The chain recombines TRBV7-2 with TRBJ1-2; weak D call: TRBD1 (5 bases). The V and J ends lost 1 base and 6 bases respectively, with 12 bases between them. Germline-derived CDR1 and CDR2 are SGHTA and FQGNSA. CDR3 length equals 14 residues.

The V and J genes are TRBV28 and TRBJ2-7; 11 nucleotides match TRBD2. J lost 4 bases, V lost 4 bases, and 9 bases had no gene match. CDR3 length equals 16 residues. CDR1 MDHEN and CDR2 SYDVKM come from the germline V gene. The chain's CDR3 is CASSWTTSGSRYEQYF. Here the CDR3 DNA reads TGTGCCAGCAGTTGGACAACTAGCGGGAGCCGGTACGAGCAGTACTTC. Full variable domain (rest looked up from reference TRBV28 and TRBJ2-7): DVKVTQSSRYLVKRTGEKVFLECVQDMDHENMFWYRQDPGLGLRLIYFSYDVKMKEKGDIPEGYSVSREKKERFSLILESASTNQTSMYLCASSWTTSGSRYEQYFGPGTRLTVT.

The chain joins TRBV5-5 to TRBJ2-7; weak D call: TRBD2 (6 bases). CDR1 is SGHKS and CDR2 is YYEKEE in the germline V gene (reference sequence). The CDR3 is 15 residues long. V was cut by 0 bases and J by 4 bases, with 14 bases left in between. As DNA, the CDR3 is TGTGCCAGCAGCTTGGGGCAGGGAGGCCTTTACGAGCAGTACGTC. As protein: CASSLGQGGLYEQYV.

The chain joins TRBV19 to TRBJ1-2; tentatively, D is TRBD1 (6 bases). The CDR3 length is 12 residues. Trimming shortened V by 6 bases and J by 6 bases, and 11 bases separated the two germline ends. CDR1 is LNHDA and CDR2 is SQIVND in the germline V gene (reference sequence). The chain's CDR3 is CASSRTVDGYTF. CDR3 DNA: TGTGCCAGTAGCAGGACAGTGGATGGCTACACCTTC.

V usage is TRBV7-9 and J usage is TRBJ2-1, with D possibly TRBD1 on 6 matching bases. Germline CDR1 reads SEHNR; CDR2 reads FQNEAQ (reference sequence). V shed 5 bases and J shed 3 bases, with 11 bases lying between them. This CDR3 comprises 14 residues. Here the CDR3 DNA reads TGTGCCAGCAGCCCAGGACAGAGCTACAATGAGCAGTTCTTC. Protein product: CASSPGQSYNEQFF. The full variable domain, its missing parts supplied by reference TRBV7-9 and TRBJ2-1, is DTGVSQNPRHKITKRGQNVTFRCDPISEHNRLYWYRQTLGQGPEFLTYFQNEAQLEKSRLLSDRFSAERPKGSFSTLEIQRTEQGDSAMYLCASSPGQSYNEQFFGPGTRLTVL.

The chain links TRBV11-3 to TRBJ2-7; D remains unclear. Trimming stripped 1 base from V and 5 bases from J, with 6 bases between. CDR1 and CDR2 (germline): SGHNT, YENEEA. The CDR3 runs to 12 residues. CDR3 in amino acids: CASSLAPNEQYF. The CDR3 DNA follows: TGTGCCAGCAGCTTAGCCCCCAACGAGCAGTACTTC.

V is TRBV12-5 and J is TRBJ2-5, with 7 bases aligning to TRBD1. Germline V gene data show CDR1 as LGHNT and CDR2 as FRNRAP. V lost 4 bases, J lost 8 bases, and 13 bases stayed unmatched. The CDR3 contains 15 residues. The CDR3 protein is CASGYRDRLTGTQYF. The CDR3 bases are TGTGCTAGTGGTTACCGGGACAGATTGACCGGAACCCAGTACTTC.

This chain uses TRBV5-1 with TRBJ2-7; D unclear. Germline assignment: CDR1 SGHRS and CDR2 YFSETQ. There are 12 residues in the CDR3. Trimming left V 0 bases short and J 3 bases short, with 4 bases between. The CDR3 DNA follows: TGCGCCAGCAGCTTGGGCTACTACGAGCAGTACTTC. This translates into CASSLGYYEQYF.

The chain recombines TRBV2 with TRBJ2-2; 8 bases are shared with TRBD2. The V and J ends lost 7 bases and 6 bases, in that order; junction bases with no gene match: 10. The germline V gene encodes CDR1 SNHLY and CDR2 FYNNEI. The CDR3 runs 15 residues. CDR3 in DNA: TGTGCCAGCAAAGGAACTAGCGGAGGTCCCGGGGAGCTGTTTTTT. Its protein product is CASKGTSGGPGELFF.

V gene TRBV9 combines with J gene TRBJ2-4; D is unresolved. The CDR3 totals 14 residues. With 0 bases removed from V and 7 bases from J, the gap between germline ends came to 11 bases. Germline V gene sequence: CDR1 SGDLS, CDR2 YYNGEE. The CDR3 DNA reads as TGTGCCAGCAGCGTAGATGGGCAGATGAACATTCAGTACTTC. Protein product: CASSVDGQMNIQYF.

This chain links TRBV6-4 with TRBJ2-3; 10 bases line up with TRBD1. The CDR3 covers 16 residues. The germline V gene has CDR1 MRHNA and CDR2 SNTAGT. The V and J ends lost 3 bases and 4 bases, in that order; junction bases with no gene match: 7. CDR3: CASSENRDRGADTQYF. In DNA, the CDR3 is TGTGCCAGCAGTGAAAACCGGGACAGGGGCGCAGATACGCAGTATTTT.

This rearrangement joins TRBV10-3 to TRBJ2-1, with D tentatively TRBD2 (6 bases). V was cut by 5 bases and J by 7 bases, with 18 bases left in between. The CDR3 sequence is 15 residues long. CDR1 and CDR2 from the germline V gene are ENHRY and SYGVKD. This CDR3 is CAISLAQSGANEQFF. The CDR3 nucleotides read TGTGCCATCAGTCTAGCGCAATCTGGGGCGAATGAGCAGTTCTTC.

The gene calls are TRBV19 and TRBJ1-2, with TRBD1 matching 10 bases. This CDR3 is built from 13 residues. The V gene's germline CDR1 is LNHDA and CDR2 SQIVND (reference sequence). V lost 5 bases to trimming and J lost 6 bases; unmatched junction nucleotides: 3. DNA for the CDR3: TGTGCCAGTAGTGGGACAGGGGTCGATGGCTACACCTTC. This encodes CASSGTGVDGYTF.

The chain couples TRBV11-3 to TRBJ2-3, with TRBD2 matching 12 bases. Germline V gene sequence: CDR1 SGHNT, CDR2 YENEEA. The V segment lost 4 bases and the J segment 1 base; nucleotides outside the gene matches: 3. The CDR3 sequence is 16 residues long. The CDR3 DNA reads TGTGCCAGCAGCTCCGGGACTAGCGGGCGCACAGATACGCAGTATTTT. The encoded protein is CASSSGTSGRTDTQYF.

The chain is built from TRBV2 and TRBJ1-1; D gene unclear. In germline, CDR1 is SNHLY, CDR2 FYNNEI. This CDR3 has 15 residues. V gave up 4 bases and J gave up 1 base, with 13 bases separating them. Here the CDR3 reads CASSAHGSGNTEAFF. For the CDR3, the DNA is TGTGCCAGCAGTGCCCATGGTTCGGGGAACACTGAAGCTTTCTTT.